This T cell receptor (beta chain) was captured in a study of T cell responses to AZD1222 COVID-19 vaccine. Using immunoSEQ multiplex PCR, the repertoire was profiled, and TCRdb retains in-frame clones only, with some absent. The sample lists roughly 150,000 clones; 85% to 95% were seen once. CDR3 length: 13 amino acids. Trimming took 5 bases from V and 1 from J, leaving 9 bases between them. Per germline, CDR1 MNHEY and CDR2 SMNVEV (reference sequence). The clonotype originates from an adult in good health. The sample here was peripheral blood, taken on day 0 of AZD1222 vaccination. The chain couples TRBV27 to TRBJ2-7, with D maybe TRBD1 (5 bases). Written as DNA, the CDR3 is TGTGCCAGCAGTACGACAGCTTCCTACGAGCAGTACTTC. Translated: CASSTTASYEQYF.